The clone carrying this T cell receptor beta chain appeared a few times. Its antigen remains unknown. This sample was included in a study of identical twins. This CDR3 has 17 residues. Germline V gene data show CDR1 as LGHNA and CDR2 as YNFKEQ. With 3 bases clipped from V and 8 bases from J, the junction kept 11 bases outside the gene matches. TCRdb called the 5' RACE reads again in MiXCR, with one record for every CDR3 protein. The sample has approximately 620,000 distinct CDR3 sequences, about 9.4% seen once. Study-level findings and limits: Compared with models, monozygotic twins showed more out-of-frame TCR alpha sharing. Cord blood beta clonotypes that were abundant carried fewer insertions, and memory repertoires showed no such trend. An excess of low generation probability was shown by twin-shared out-of-frame alpha sequences. Twin pairs had excess sharing that was weaker in beta out-of-frame sequences.

A further study also used this sample, focusing on yellow fever vaccine responses in identical twins.

Material: PBMCs. The chain is built from TRBV4-2 and TRBJ2-2, with 11 bases fitting TRBD2. This clonotype was obtained from a woman aged 18-29 years in good health. The CDR3 DNA reads as TGTGCCAGCAGCCATCCCGGGGTAGCGGGGGGGCCTGGGGAGCTGTTTTTT. It specifies CASSHPGVAGGPGELFF.